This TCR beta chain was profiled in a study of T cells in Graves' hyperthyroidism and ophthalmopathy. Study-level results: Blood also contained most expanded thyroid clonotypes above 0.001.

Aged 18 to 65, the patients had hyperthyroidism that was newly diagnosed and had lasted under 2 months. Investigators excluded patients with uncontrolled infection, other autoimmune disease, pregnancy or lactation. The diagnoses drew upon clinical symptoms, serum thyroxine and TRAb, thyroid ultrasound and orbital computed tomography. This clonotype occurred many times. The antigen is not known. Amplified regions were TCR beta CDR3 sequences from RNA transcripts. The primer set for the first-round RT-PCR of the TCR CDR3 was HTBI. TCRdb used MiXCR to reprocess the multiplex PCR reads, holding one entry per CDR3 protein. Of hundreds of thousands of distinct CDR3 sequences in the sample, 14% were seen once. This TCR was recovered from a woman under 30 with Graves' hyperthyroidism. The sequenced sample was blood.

The CDR3 sequence is CASSTGTGSTDTQYF. The DNA for the CDR3 is TGTGCCAGCAGCACCGGGACAGGGAGCACAGATACGCAGTATTTT. The genes are TRBV2 and TRBJ2-3; 9 nucleotides match TRBD1. The junction had 4 bases not matched to a gene; V was cut back by 6 bases and J by 0 bases. CDR3 size: 15 residues. CDR1 is SNHLY and CDR2 is FYNNEI in the germline V gene.